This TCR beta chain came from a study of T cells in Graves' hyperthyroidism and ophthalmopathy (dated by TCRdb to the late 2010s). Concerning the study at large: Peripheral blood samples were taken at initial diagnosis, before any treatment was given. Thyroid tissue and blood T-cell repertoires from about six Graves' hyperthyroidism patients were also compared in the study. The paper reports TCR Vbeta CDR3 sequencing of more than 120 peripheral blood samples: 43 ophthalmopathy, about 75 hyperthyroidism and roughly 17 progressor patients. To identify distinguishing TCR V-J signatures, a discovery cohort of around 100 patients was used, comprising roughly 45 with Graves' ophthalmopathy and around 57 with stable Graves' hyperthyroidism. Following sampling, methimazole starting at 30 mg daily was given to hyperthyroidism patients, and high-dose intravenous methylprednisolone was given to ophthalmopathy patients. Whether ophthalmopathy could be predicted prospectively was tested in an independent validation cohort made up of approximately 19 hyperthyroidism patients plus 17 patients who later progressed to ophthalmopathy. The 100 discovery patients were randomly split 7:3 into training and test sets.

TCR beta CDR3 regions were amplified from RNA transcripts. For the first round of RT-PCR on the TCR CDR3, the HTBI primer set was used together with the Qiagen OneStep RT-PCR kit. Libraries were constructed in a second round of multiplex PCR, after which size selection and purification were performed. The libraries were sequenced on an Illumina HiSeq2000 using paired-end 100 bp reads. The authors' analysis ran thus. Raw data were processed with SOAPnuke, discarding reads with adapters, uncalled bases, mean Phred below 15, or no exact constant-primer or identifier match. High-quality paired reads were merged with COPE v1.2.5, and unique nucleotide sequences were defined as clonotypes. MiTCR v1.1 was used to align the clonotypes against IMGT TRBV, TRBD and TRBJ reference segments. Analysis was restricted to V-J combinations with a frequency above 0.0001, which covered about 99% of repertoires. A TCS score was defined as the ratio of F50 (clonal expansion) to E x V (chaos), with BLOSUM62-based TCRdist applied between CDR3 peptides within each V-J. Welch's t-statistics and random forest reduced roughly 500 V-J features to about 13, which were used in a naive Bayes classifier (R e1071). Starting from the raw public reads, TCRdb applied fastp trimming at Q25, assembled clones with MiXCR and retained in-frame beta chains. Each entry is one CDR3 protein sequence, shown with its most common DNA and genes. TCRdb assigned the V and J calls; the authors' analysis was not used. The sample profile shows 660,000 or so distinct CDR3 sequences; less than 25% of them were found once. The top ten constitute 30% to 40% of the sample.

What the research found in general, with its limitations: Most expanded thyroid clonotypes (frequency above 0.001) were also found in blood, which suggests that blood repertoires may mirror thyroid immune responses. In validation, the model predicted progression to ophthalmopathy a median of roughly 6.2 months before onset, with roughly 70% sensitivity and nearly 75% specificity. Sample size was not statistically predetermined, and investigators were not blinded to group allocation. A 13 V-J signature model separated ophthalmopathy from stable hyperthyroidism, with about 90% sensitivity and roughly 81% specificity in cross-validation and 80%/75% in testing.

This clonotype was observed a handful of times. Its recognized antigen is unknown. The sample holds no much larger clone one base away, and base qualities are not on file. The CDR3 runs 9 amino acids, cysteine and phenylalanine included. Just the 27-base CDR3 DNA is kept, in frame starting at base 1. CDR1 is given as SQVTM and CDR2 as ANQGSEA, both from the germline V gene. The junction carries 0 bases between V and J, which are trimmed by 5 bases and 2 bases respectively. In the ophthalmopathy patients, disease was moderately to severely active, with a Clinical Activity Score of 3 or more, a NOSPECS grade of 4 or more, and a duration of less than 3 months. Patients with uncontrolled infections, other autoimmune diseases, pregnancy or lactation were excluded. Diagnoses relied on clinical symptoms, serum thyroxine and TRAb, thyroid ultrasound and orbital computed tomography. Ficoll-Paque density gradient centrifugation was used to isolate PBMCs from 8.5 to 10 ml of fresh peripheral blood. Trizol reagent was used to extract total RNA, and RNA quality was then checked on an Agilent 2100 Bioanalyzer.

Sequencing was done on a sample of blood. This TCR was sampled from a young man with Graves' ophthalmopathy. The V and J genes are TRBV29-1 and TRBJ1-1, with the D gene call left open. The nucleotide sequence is TGCAGCGTTAACACTGAAGCTTTCTTT. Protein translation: CSVNTEAFF.